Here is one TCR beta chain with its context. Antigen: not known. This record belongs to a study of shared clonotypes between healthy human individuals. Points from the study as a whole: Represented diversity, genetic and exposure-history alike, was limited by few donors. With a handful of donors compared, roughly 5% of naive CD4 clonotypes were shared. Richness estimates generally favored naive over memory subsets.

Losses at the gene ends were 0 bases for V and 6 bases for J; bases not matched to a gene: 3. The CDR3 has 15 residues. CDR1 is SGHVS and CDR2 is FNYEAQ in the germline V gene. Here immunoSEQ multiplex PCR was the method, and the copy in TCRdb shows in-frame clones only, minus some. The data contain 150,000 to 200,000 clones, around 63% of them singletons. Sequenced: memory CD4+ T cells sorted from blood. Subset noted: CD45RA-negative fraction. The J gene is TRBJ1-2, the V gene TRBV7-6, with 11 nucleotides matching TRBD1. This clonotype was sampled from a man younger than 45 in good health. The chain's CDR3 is CASSLAGTGGDGYTF. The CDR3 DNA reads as TGTGCCAGCAGCTTAGCCGGGACAGGGGGAGATGGCTACACCTTC.